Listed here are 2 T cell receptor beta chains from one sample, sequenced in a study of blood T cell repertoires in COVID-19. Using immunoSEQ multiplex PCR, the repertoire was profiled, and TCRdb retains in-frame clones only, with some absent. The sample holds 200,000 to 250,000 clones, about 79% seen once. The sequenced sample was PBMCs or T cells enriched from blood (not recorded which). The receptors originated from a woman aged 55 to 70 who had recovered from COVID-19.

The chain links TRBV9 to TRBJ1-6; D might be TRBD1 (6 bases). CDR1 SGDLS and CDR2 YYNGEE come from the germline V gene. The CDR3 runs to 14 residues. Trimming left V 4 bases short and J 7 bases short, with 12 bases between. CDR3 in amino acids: CASSPEQGNSPLHF. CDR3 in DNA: TGTGCCAGCAGCCCGGAACAGGGCAATTCACCCCTCCACTTT.

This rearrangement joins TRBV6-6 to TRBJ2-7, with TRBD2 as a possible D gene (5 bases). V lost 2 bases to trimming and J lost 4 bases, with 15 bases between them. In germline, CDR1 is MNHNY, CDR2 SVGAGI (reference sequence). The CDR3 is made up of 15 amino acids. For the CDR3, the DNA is TGTGCCAGCAGTTACGGAACAGCTCGCGGGTACGAGCAGTACTTC. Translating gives CASSYGTARGYEQYF.